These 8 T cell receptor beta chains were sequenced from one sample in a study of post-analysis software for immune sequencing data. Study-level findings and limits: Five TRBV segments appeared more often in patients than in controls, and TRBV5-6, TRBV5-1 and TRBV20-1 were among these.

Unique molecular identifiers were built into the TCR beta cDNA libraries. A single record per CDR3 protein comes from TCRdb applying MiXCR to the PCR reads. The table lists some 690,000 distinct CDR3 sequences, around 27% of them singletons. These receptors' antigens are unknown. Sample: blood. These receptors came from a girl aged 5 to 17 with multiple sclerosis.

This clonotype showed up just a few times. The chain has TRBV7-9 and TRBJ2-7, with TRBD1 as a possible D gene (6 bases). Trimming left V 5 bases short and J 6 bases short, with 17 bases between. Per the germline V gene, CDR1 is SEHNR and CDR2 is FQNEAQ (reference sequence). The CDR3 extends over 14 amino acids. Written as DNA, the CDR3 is TGTGCCAGCAGCACGACCCTACGAGGGGGCGAGCAGTACTTC. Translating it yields CASSTTLRGGEQYF.

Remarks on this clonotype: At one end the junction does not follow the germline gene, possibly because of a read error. DNA of the CDR3: TGTGCCAGCAGCCCCCGGACAGGGGGTTTCTCTGGGGCCAACGTCCCGACTTTC. It encodes CASSPRTGGFSGANVPTF. The chain combines TRBV11-2 with TRBJ2-6, with 10 nucleotides matching TRBD1. Germline CDR1 is SGHAT and CDR2 is FQNNGV. CDR3 length: 18 amino acids.

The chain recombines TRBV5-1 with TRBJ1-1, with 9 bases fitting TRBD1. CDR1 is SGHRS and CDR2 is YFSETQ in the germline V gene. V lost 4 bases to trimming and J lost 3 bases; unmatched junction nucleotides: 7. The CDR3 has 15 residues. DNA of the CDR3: TGCGCCAGCAGCGCACAGGGGGCTCCCTACACTGAAGCTTTCTTT. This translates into CASSAQGAPYTEAFF.

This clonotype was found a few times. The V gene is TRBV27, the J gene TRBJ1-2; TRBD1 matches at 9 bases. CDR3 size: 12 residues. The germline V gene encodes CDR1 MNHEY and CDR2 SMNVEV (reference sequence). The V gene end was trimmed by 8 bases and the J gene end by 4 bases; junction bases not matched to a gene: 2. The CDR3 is CASWTGAYGYTF. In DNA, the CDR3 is TGTGCCAGCTGGACAGGGGCCTATGGCTACACCTTC.

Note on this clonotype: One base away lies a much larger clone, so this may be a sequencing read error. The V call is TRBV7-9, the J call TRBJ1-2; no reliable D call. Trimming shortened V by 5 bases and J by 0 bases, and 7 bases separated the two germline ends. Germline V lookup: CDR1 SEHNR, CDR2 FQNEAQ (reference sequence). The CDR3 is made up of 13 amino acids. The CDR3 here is CASSAGTNYGYTF. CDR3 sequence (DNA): TGTGCCAGCAGCGCCGGGACTAACTATGGCTACACCTTC.

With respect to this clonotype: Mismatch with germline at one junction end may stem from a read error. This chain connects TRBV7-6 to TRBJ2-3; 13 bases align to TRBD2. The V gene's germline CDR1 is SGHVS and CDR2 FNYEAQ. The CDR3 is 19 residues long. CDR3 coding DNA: TGTGCCAGCAGCTCGATCACTAGCGGGGGGGCCTTTAGCACAGTTACGCAGTATTTT. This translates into CASSSITSGGAFSTVTQYF.

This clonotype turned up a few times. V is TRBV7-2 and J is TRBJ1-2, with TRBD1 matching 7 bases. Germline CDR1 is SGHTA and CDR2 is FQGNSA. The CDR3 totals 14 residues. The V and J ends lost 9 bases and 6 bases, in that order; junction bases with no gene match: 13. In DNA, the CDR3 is TGTGCCAGTGTACCCAGGGGGGGTTTGGATGGCTACACCTTC. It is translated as CASVPRGGLDGYTF.

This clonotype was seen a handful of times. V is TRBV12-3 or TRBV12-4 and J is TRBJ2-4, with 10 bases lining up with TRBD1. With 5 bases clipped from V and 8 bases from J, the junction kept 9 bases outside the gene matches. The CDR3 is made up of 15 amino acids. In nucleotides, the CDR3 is TGTGCCAGCAGTAAAGGGACAGGGGACGGAGACATTCAGTACTTC. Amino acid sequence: CASSKGTGDGDIQYF.